This TCR beta chain was sequenced for a study of T cell repertoires in cytomegalovirus infection. Study summary: CMV infection together with matching HLA type was indicated by public TCR beta signatures.

After removal of 3 bases from V and 5 bases from J, the junction contained 0 bases not matched to a gene. This CDR3 comprises 14 residues. Germline CDR1 SGHDN, CDR2 FVKESK. TCRdb re-derived calls from the reads in MiXCR, one entry per CDR3 protein. The top ten clones hold 14% of a sample with about 300,000 distinct CDR3 sequences, roughly 26% of them seen once. The sequencing input was PBMCs. This clonotype was sampled from a human donor in good health (CMV status not recorded). Some clones in this sample may be carry-over from other donors' samples. V gene TRBV14 combines with J gene TRBJ1-6; 8 nucleotides align to TRBD1. The CDR3 sequence is CASSQGQDNSPLHF. CDR3 nucleotide sequence: TGTGCCAGCAGCCAGGGACAGGATAATTCACCCCTCCACTTT.